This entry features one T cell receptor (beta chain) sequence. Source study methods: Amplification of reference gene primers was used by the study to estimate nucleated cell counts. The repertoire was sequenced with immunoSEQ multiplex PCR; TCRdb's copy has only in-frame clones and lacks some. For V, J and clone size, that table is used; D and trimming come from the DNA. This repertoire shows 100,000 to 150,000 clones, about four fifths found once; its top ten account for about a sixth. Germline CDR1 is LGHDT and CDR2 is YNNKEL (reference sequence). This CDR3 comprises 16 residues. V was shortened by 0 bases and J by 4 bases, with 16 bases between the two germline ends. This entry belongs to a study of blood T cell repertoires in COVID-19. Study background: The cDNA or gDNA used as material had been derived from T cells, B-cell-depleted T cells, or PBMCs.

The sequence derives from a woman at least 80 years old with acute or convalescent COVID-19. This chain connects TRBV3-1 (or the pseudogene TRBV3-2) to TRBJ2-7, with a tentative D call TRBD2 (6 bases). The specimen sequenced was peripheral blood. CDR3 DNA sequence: TGTGCCAGCAGCCAAGATAGTTGGGACTTGACTTACGAGCAGTACTTC. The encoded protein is CASSQDSWDLTYEQYF.